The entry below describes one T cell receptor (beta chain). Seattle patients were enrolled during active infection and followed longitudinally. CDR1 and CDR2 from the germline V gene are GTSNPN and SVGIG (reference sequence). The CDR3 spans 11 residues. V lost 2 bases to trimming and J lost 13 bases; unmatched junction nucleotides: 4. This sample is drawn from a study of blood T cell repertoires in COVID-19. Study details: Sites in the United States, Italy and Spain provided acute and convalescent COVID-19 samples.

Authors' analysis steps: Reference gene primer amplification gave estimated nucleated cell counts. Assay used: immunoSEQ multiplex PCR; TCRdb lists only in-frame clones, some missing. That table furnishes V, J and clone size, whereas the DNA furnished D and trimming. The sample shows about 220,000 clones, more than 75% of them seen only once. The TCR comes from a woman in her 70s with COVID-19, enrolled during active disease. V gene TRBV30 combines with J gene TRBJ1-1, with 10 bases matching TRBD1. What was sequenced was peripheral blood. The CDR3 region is CAWSLGQGVFF. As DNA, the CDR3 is TGTGCCTGGAGTCTAGGACAGGGGGTTTTCTTT.